This entry lists 14 T cell receptor beta chains sequenced from one sample in a study of relationships among human T cell subsets. From mRNA, alpha and beta CDR3 regions were amplified using semiquantitative ARM-PCR. ARM-PCR used tagged nested gene-specific primers, then communal superprimers for exponential amplification. TCRdb re-analysed the multiplex PCR reads in MiXCR, keeping a single row per CDR3 protein. The data contain around 14,000 distinct CDR3 sequences, about 60% of them singletons. Sequenced material: total T cells sorted from blood. The receptors here all came from a man aged 40-49 years in good health.

Only a few counts were recorded for this clonotype. V is TRBV25-1 and J is TRBJ2-2; D not certain. Germline loops: CDR1 MGHDK, CDR2 SYGVNS. V was trimmed by 9 bases and J by 8 bases, leaving 7 bases between them. The CDR3 loop spans 10 amino acids. The CDR3 region is CASSSGELFF. The CDR3 coding sequence is TGTGCCAGTTCCTCTGGGGAGCTGTTTTTT. The complete variable domain, with remaining parts taken from reference TRBV25-1 and TRBJ2-2, reads EADIYQTPRYLVIGTGKKITLECSQTMGHDKMYWYQQDPGMELHLIHYSYGVNSTEKGDLSSESTVSRIRTEHFPLTLESARPSHTSQYLCASSSGELFFGEGSRLTVL.

The genes are TRBV4-1 and TRBJ1-2; D is uncertain. CDR1 and CDR2 (germline): MGHRA, YSYEKL. The CDR3 consists of 13 residues. Trimming took 4 bases from V and 8 from J, leaving 14 bases between them. The CDR3 is CASSPTTPGGYTF. CDR3 coding DNA: TGCGCCAGCAGCCCGACTACGCCGGGGGGCTACACCTTC.

The CDR3 is CAISDRGQVGYTF. The CDR3 DNA follows: TGTGCCATCAGTGACCGTGGACAGGTTGGGTACACCTTC. The chain carries TRBV10-3 and TRBJ1-2, with TRBD1 matching over 7 bases. Trimming at V came to 3 bases and at J to 11 bases, leaving 9 bases not matched to a gene. CDR1 is ENHRY and CDR2 is SYGVKD in the germline V gene. The CDR3 loop spans 13 amino acids.

The CDR3 DNA reads as TGTGCCAGCAGCGCGATGGGAGGTCGGGATACGCAGTATTTT. Its protein is CASSAMGGRDTQYF. J is TRBJ2-3 and V is TRBV7-9; D might be TRBD2 (6 bases). Germline V gene lookup returns CDR1 SEHNR and CDR2 FQNEAQ (reference sequence). The CDR3 is made up of 14 amino acids. Deletions cut 5 bases from V and 6 bases from J, with 15 bases between.

V gene TRBV12-3 or TRBV12-4 combines with J gene TRBJ2-1, with 8 bases identical to TRBD2. After removal of 5 bases from V and 7 bases from J, the junction contained 13 bases not matched to a gene. The CDR3 has 16 residues. Here the CDR3 reads CASSLGLGRSGNEQFF. CDR3 DNA: TGTGCCAGCAGTCTGGGACTAGGCCGCTCGGGGAATGAGCAGTTCTTC.

This clonotype has only one observation. The chain combines TRBV6-1 with TRBJ2-7; a possible D gene is TRBD2 (5 bases). CDR3 length: 14 residues. Germline values: CDR1 MNHNS, CDR2 SASEGT. The V end lost 3 bases, the J end lost 2 bases, and 11 bases lay between the germline ends. CDR3 loop: CASSDWGDAYEQYF. The CDR3 region has the DNA TGTGCCAGCAGTGACTGGGGAGACGCCTACGAGCAGTACTTC.

This clonotype was found a few times. V gene TRBV10-3 combines with J gene TRBJ1-1; 7 positions agree with TRBD1. CDR1 is ENHRY and CDR2 is SYGVKD in the germline V gene. There are 15 residues in the CDR3. After removal of 3 bases from V and 5 bases from J, the junction contained 9 bases not matched to a gene. This CDR3 reads CAISDPSGGGTEAFF. The CDR3, as DNA: TGTGCCATCAGTGACCCTTCAGGGGGAGGGACTGAAGCTTTCTTT.

This clonotype was detected only a few times. V and J are TRBV11-2 and TRBJ2-7, with TRBD2 matching 9 bases. Germline V lookup: CDR1 SGHAT, CDR2 FQNNGV. The CDR3 totals 14 residues. After removal of 6 bases from V and 4 bases from J, the junction contained 7 bases not matched to a gene. The CDR3 sequence: CASRPVAGVYEQYF. Here the CDR3 DNA reads TGTGCCAGCAGGCCAGTAGCGGGGGTGTACGAGCAGTACTTC. Full variable domain (rest looked up from reference TRBV11-2 and TRBJ2-7): EAGVAQSPRYKIIEKRQSVAFWCNPISGHATLYWYQQILGQGPKLLIQFQNNGVVDDSQLPKDRFSAERLKGVDSTLKIQPAKLEDSAVYLCASRPVAGVYEQYFGPGTRLTVT.

CDR3 sequence (DNA): TGCAGTGCTACGGGACCAGCGGAGAACACTCAAGAGACCCAGTACTTC. Translated, it gives CSATGPAENTQETQYF. The genes are TRBV20-1 and TRBJ2-5; tentatively, D is TRBD1 or TRBD2 (5 bases each). The CDR3 is made up of 16 amino acids. Germline V CDR1 and CDR2: DFQATT, SNEGSKA (reference sequence). Trimming left V 4 bases short and J 2 bases short, with 20 bases between.

This chain uses TRBV14 with TRBJ1-5; D ambiguous. The germline V and J ends were trimmed by 0 bases and 4 bases, with 4 bases remaining between them. From germline, CDR1 is SGHDN and CDR2 FVKESK. The CDR3 totals 13 residues. The CDR3 DNA sequence: TGTGCCAGCAGCCAAGATCGGAATCAGCCCCAGCATTTT. Amino acid sequence: CASSQDRNQPQHF.

The chain employs TRBV11-2 and TRBJ2-1; D assignment may be TRBD1 or TRBD2 (6 bases each). CDR1 is SGHAT, CDR2 FQNNGV, per germline. The CDR3 totals 16 residues. Trimming took off 4 bases at V and 4 bases at J, with 17 bases between the two ends. CDR3 sequence (DNA): TGTGCCAGCAGCTCGGGGGCGGAGGCCGCTTACAATGAGCAGTTCTTC. This encodes CASSSGAEAAYNEQFF.

This rearrangement joins TRBV28 to TRBJ2-5; D is unclear. The germline V and J ends were trimmed by 6 bases and 1 base, with 9 bases remaining between them. Germline V gives CDR1 MDHEN, CDR2 SYDVKM. The CDR3 spans 13 residues. CDR3 in DNA: TGTGCCAGCAGGCTAACGACCCAAGAGACCCAGTACTTC. Its translation: CASRLTTQETQYF.

V gene TRBV28 combines with J gene TRBJ1-2; TRBD1 is a possible D gene (5 bases). The length of the CDR3 is 17 residues. Looked up from germline, CDR1 is MDHEN and CDR2 is SYDVKM. V was trimmed by 1 base and J by 6 bases, leaving 21 bases between them. The CDR3 loop reads CASSLSGTRGHLDGYTF. The CDR3, as DNA: TGTGCCAGCAGTTTATCCGGGACTCGCGGCCACCTCGATGGCTACACCTTC.

J is TRBJ2-3 and V is TRBV27; 9 positions match TRBD1. CDR3 length: 15 residues. With 9 bases clipped from V and 4 bases from J, the junction kept 11 bases outside the gene matches. Germline CDR1 reads MNHEY; CDR2 reads SMNVEV (reference sequence). In nucleotides, the CDR3 is TGTGCCAGTCGATCACAGGGGGCTTGGGCAGATACGCAGTATTTT. Its translation: CASRSQGAWADTQYF.